These T cell receptor beta chains were read from a single sample in a study of CD8+ T cells in alopecia areata. Only in-frame clones appear in the TCRdb table, and some are missing; sequencing was by immunoSEQ multiplex PCR. Found here are 65,000 to 70,000 clones, approximately 58% of them singletons; the top ten hold approximately 17%. Material: CD8+ T cells sorted from blood, obtained at week 0. The source of these receptors is a human donor with alopecia areata. Both conserved end residues are part of each CDR3. D genes are given only for firm matches. Clone size is not always given. Where it is, it says once, few, many or a class for expanded clones.

.	.	TRBV29-1	TRBJ2-3	TGCAGCGTTGAGATTCGGCCCCAAGGCACAGATACGCAGTATTTT	CSVEIRPQGTDTQYF
TRBD2	few	TRBV5-4	TRBJ2-1	TGTGCCAGCAGCTGGGGGACTAGCTCCTACAATGAGCAGTTCTTC	CASSWGTSSYNEQFF
.	.	TRBV4-1	TRBJ2-2	TGCGCCAGCAGCCAAGCAGCACCGGGACCTCAGTGGACCGGGGAGCTGTTTTTT	CASSQAAPGPQWTGELFF
TRBD2	.	TRBV9	TRBJ2-7	TGTGCCAGCAGCCCCGGACTAGCGGGAGCTCACGAGCAGTACTTC	CASSPGLAGAHEQYF
TRBD2	.	TRBV4-3	TRBJ2-3	TGCGCCAGCAGCCAACTCCCCGGGACTAGCGGGAGCGGTAGCACAGATACGCAGTATTTT	CASSQLPGTSGSGSTDTQYF
.	.	TRBV30	TRBJ1-1	TGTGCCTGGAGTGTACTGGGGGGGACTGAAGCTTTCTTT	CAWSVLGGTEAFF
TRBD1	.	TRBV15	TRBJ2-7	TGTGCCACCAGCAGTTTTGGACAGGGGGCCTACGAGCAGTACTTC	CATSSFGQGAYEQYF
.	few	TRBV5-6	TRBJ2-5	TGTGCCAGCAGCAGTCTAGCGAATGCACAAGAGACCCAGTACTTC	CASSSLANAQETQYF
TRBD2	.	TRBV5-1	TRBJ2-5	TGCGCCAGCACCAGACGACTAGCGGAGACCCAGTACTTC	CASTRRLAETQYF
TRBD1	.	TRBV13	TRBJ1-5	TGTGCCAGCAGCGAGGGGACAGGGGGACAGCCCCAGCATTTT	CASSEGTGGQPQHF
.	.	TRBV10-3	TRBJ1-1	TGTGCCATCAGTGACTCTGGGGCTGAAGCTTTCTTT	CAISDSGAEAFF
.	few	TRBV29-1	TRBJ2-1	TGCAGCGGGCGGGTACGGAATGAGCAGTTCTTC	CSGRVRNEQFF
.	.	TRBV29-1	TRBJ1-1	TGCAGCGTCGAGCTCATGAACACTGAAGCTTTCTTT	CSVELMNTEAFF
.	.	TRBV5-1	TRBJ2-4	TGCGCCAGCAGCTTGCGACAGGACGGGCCCAAAAACATTCAGTACTTC	CASSLRQDGPKNIQYF
.	few	TRBV29-1	TRBJ2-4	TGCAGCGTTGAGCCCAGGGGCCAGGACATTCAGTACTTC	CSVEPRGQDIQYF
TRBD2	.	TRBV10-2	TRBJ2-5	TGCGCCAGCAGTGCCCTAGCGGCCCAAGAGACCCAGTACTTC	CASSALAAQETQYF
.	.	TRBV28	TRBJ2-7	TGTGCCAGCAGTTTAAGGGGCAGGGGGAGGGAACAGTACTTC	CASSLRGRGREQYF
.	.	TRBV9	TRBJ1-1	TGTGCCAGCAGCGCAACCCCGAACACTGAAGCTTTCTTT	CASSATPNTEAFF
.	.	TRBV29-1	TRBJ2-1	TGCAGCGTTTGTCTGGCAAGCTCCTACAATGAGCAGTTCTTC	CSVCLASSYNEQFF
.	.	TRBV7-8	TRBJ2-2	TGTGCCAGCAGTCCTCGAGCGACGGCGGTGTTTTTT	CASSPRATAVFF
.	.	TRBV7-9	TRBJ1-2	TGTGCCAGCAGGCAGGGAAGCTATGGCTACACCTTC	CASRQGSYGYTF
.	.	TRBV4-1	TRBJ1-2	TGCGCCAGCAGCCAATTATTTACAGAGATTCGGGACTATGGCTACACCTTC	CASSQLFTEIRDYGYTF
.	.	TRBV19	TRBJ2-1	TGTGCCAGTAGTCTGCTAGTGGACAATGAGCAGTTCTTC	CASSLLVDNEQFF
.	.	TRBV5-6	TRBJ1-2	TGTGCCAGCAGCTTGGTGACAGGCGCCTATGGCTACACCTTC	CASSLVTGAYGYTF
TRBD1	.	TRBV7-9	TRBJ2-1	TGTGCCAGCAGCTTCGGACAGGGTAGCAATGAGCAGTTCTTC	CASSFGQGSNEQFF
.	.	TRBV4-3	TRBJ2-5	TGCGCCAGCAGCCAAGATGGTTACGGCAGACAAGAGACCCAGTACTTC	CASSQDGYGRQETQYF
TRBD1	.	TRBV29-1	TRBJ2-2	TGCAGCGTTGGTTTTCAGGGGGCGCGGACCGGGGAGCTGTTTTTT	CSVGFQGARTGELFF
.	.	TRBV7-8	TRBJ2-1	TGTGCCAGCAGCTCTTCGGAGGGGGAATCCTACAATGAGCAGTTCTTC	CASSSSEGESYNEQFF
.	once	TRBV28	TRBJ2-5	TGTGCCAGCAGTCGTCGGGACTCTGAGACCCAGTACTTC	CASSRRDSETQYF
.	.	TRBV2	TRBJ2-7	TGTGCCAGCAGGATGAGCTACGAGCAGTACTTC	CASRMSYEQYF
.	.	TRBV5-1	TRBJ1-1	TGCGCCAGCAGCTTGTATGGAGCGAACACTGAAGCTTTCTTT	CASSLYGANTEAFF
.	few	TRBV5-1	TRBJ2-1	TGCGCCAGCAGCTTGGCCCCCGGCCCACCCAATGAGCAGTTCTTC	CASSLAPGPPNEQFF
.	.	TRBV16	TRBJ2-1	TGTGCCAGCAGCCCTACTAACAATGAGCAGTTCTTC	CASSPTNNEQFF
.	few	TRBV21-1	TRBJ2-3	TGTGCCAGCAGCGCCCCCAAAGATACGCAGTATTTT	CASSAPKDTQYF
.	.	TRBV28	TRBJ1-2	TGTGCCAGCAGTTTACAGTTTACGGCGTCAGGCTACACCTTC	CASSLQFTASGYTF
.	.	TRBV27	TRBJ1-5	TGTGCCAGCAGTTTATTATTCGCAGGGAGGAATAGCAATCAGCCCCAGCATTTT	CASSLLFAGRNSNQPQHF
TRBD1	.	TRBV13	TRBJ1-1	TGTGCCAGCAGCGCGGACAGGGGGCCTTCGACTGAAGCTTTCTTT	CASSADRGPSTEAFF
TRBD2	.	TRBV13	TRBJ2-5	TGTGCCAGCAGCTGGGGACTAGCGGGGGGGCCTGGCCGAGAGACCCAGTACTTC	CASSWGLAGGPGRETQYF
.	.	TRBV29-1	TRBJ2-3	TGCAGCGTTGATTCAGGGAGCACAGATACGCAGTATTTT	CSVDSGSTDTQYF
TRBD1	.	TRBV19	TRBJ2-7	TGTGCCAGTAGTGTCGGGACAGGGCTCCTAAGCTCCTACGAGCAGTACTTC	CASSVGTGLLSSYEQYF
TRBD2	medium-sized	TRBV9	TRBJ2-1	TGTGCCAGCAGCGTAGGAAATGGCGGGAGCGTGAATGAGCAGTTCTTC	CASSVGNGGSVNEQFF
.	.	TRBV7-3	TRBJ2-1	TGTGCCAGCAGCTCCAGAACGGGGGACAATGAGCAGTTCTTC	CASSSRTGDNEQFF
.	many	TRBV5-5	TRBJ1-2	TGTGCCAGCAGCTTGGCCCTAACGGGGGTTTATGGCTACACCTTC	CASSLALTGVYGYTF
.	.	TRBV27	TRBJ2-6	TGTGCCAGCAGTTTACTCGGGAGCTCTGGGGCCAACGTCCTGACTTTC	CASSLLGSSGANVLTF
TRBD2	.	TRBV4-3	TRBJ2-4	TGCGCCAGCAGCCAAGACACTAGCGGGAGGGGCATTCAGTACTTC	CASSQDTSGRGIQYF
TRBD1	.	TRBV19	TRBJ2-2	TGTGCCAGTACTGGACAGGGTGGTGCCGGGGAGCTGTTTTTT	CASTGQGGAGELFF
.	once	TRBV29-1	TRBJ2-1	TGCAGCGTTGAGCCCCTAAGTTCCTACAATGAGCAGTTCTTC	CSVEPLSSYNEQFF
.	.	TRBV28	TRBJ2-6	TGTGCCAGCAGTTCACCCGAGTCCTCTGGGGCCAACGTCCTGACTTTC	CASSSPESSGANVLTF
.	.	TRBV30	TRBJ2-3	TGTGCCTGGAGTGGAGGGGGGAGCACAGATACGCAGTATTTT	CAWSGGGSTDTQYF
.	few	TRBV29-1	TRBJ1-2	TGCAGCGTTGAAGAAGATTCAGGTGGCTACACCTTC	CSVEEDSGGYTF
.	.	TRBV28	TRBJ2-5	TGTGCCAGCAGTTTAGGGGGGCTATGGGAGACCCAGTACTTC	CASSLGGLWETQYF
TRBD1	.	TRBV6-5	TRBJ2-7	TGTGCCAGCACCACGGGGACAGGCGGAAACGAGCAGTACTTC	CASTTGTGGNEQYF
.	.	TRBV2	TRBJ2-1	TGTGCCAGCAGTGTTGAGGCTCGATACAATGAGCAGTTCTTC	CASSVEARYNEQFF
.	.	TRBV27	TRBJ2-7	TGTGCCAGCAGTCCCCGGGACGGGGCCTACGAGCAGTACTTC	CASSPRDGAYEQYF
TRBD1	.	TRBV7-9	TRBJ1-4	TGTGCCAGCAGCATAACTTGGGACAGGGTCGAAAAACTGTTTTTT	CASSITWDRVEKLFF
TRBD1	.	TRBV6-6	TRBJ2-3	TGTGCCAGCAGTGGAGGGGACAGGCCCGTCCCAGATACGCAGTATTTT	CASSGGDRPVPDTQYF
.	.	TRBV7-9	TRBJ2-1	TGTGCCAGCAGCCAGCATGTGAGCTCCTACAATGAGCAGTTCTTC	CASSQHVSSYNEQFF